This T cell receptor beta chain was sequenced during a study of blood T cell repertoires in COVID-19. This table comes from immunoSEQ multiplex PCR, and its TCRdb copy is limited to in-frame clones, with some not included. Seen here are 200,000 to 250,000 clones, 80% to 85% observed once, and the top ten hold more than 2.5%. V gave up 5 bases and J gave up 0 bases; unmatched junction bases: 6. Germline V gene sequence: CDR1 SSHAT, CDR2 FNYEAQ (reference sequence). The CDR3 contains 16 residues. This TCR derives from a woman aged 25 to 39 who had recovered from COVID-19. This rearrangement joins TRBV7-7 to TRBJ2-1, with 8 bases fitting TRBD1. Sequencing was performed on peripheral blood. The CDR3 DNA follows: TGTGCCAGCAGCCCCCGGACAGGGAGCTCCTACAATGAGCAGTTCTTC. Protein: CASSPRTGSSYNEQFF.